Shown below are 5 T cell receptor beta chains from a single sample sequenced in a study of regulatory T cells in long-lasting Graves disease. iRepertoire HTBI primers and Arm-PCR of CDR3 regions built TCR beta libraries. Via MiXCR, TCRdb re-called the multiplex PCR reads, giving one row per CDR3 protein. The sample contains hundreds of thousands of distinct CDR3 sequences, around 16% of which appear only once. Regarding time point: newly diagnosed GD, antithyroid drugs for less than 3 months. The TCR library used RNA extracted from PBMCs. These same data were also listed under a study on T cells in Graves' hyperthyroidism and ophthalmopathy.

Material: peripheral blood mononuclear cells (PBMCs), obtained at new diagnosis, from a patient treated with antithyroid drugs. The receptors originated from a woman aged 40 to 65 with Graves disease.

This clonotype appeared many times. The CDR3 sequence: CASSLGRGGMEAFF. The CDR3 region has the DNA TGTGCCAGCAGCTTAGGGCGGGGCGGAATGGAAGCTTTCTTT. The chain uses TRBV11-2 and TRBJ1-1; possible D gene TRBD1, 5 bases. The length of the CDR3 is 14 residues. Germline CDR1 is SGHAT and CDR2 is FQNNGV. Trimming took off 1 base at V and 8 bases at J, with 14 bases between the two ends.

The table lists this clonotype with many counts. The CDR3 here is CASSVQGTDYGYTF. The DNA of the CDR3 is TGTGCCAGCAGCGTACAGGGTACGGACTATGGCTACACCTTC. The chain links TRBV9 to TRBJ1-2, with D perhaps TRBD1 (5 bases). Looked up from germline, CDR1 is SGDLS and CDR2 is YYNGEE. V was cut by 1 base and J by 3 bases, with 10 bases left in between. The CDR3 sequence is 14 residues long.

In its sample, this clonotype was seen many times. The CDR3 DNA sequence: TGTGCCAGCAGTGACGAAAGGGGAGCGGATTACGAGCAGTACTTC. This gives the protein CASSDERGADYEQYF. The rearrangement joins TRBV6-1 to TRBJ2-7; D is possibly TRBD1 or TRBD2 (5 bases each). This CDR3 spans 15 amino acids. Germline V gene sequence: CDR1 MNHNS, CDR2 SASEGT. The germline V and J ends were trimmed by 3 bases and 4 bases, with 16 bases remaining between them.

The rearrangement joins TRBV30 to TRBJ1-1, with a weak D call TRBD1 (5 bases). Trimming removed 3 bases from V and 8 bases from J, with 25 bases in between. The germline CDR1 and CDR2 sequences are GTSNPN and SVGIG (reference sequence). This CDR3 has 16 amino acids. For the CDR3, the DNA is TGTGCCTGGAGCCAACTCGGGCACAGCTTTGGGGGAGAAGCTTTCTTT. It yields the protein CAWSQLGHSFGGEAFF. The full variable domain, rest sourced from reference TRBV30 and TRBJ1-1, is SQTIHQWPATLVQPVGSPLSLECTVEGTSNPNLYWYRQAAGRGLQLLFYSVGIGQISSEVPQNLSASRPQDRQFILSSKKLLLSDSGFYLCAWSQLGHSFGGEAFFGQGTRLTVV.

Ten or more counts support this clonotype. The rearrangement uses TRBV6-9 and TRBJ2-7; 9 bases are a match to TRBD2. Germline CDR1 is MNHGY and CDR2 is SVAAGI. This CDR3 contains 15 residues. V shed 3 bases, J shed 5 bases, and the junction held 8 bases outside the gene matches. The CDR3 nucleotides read TGTGCCAGCAGTTACATGGCGGGGGGGGCCGACGAGCAGTACTTC. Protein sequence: CASSYMAGGADEQYF.